This T cell receptor (beta chain) was profiled in a study of T cell repertoires in cytomegalovirus infection. Overall study: Selected CMV epitopes included recently identified HLA-C-restricted ones as well as well-studied HLA-B-restricted ones. CMV infection and matching HLA type were both indicated by public TCR beta signatures. Whole-study results and caveats: Pooled public TCR beta family frequency picked out CMV carriers with the relevant HLA.

This CDR3 has 14 amino acids. The germline V gene encodes CDR1 SEHNR and CDR2 FQNEAQ (reference sequence). V lost 1 base and J 5 bases, leaving 12 bases between the germline ends. One entry per CDR3 protein, called by TCRdb with MiXCR from the reads. The sample shows hundreds of thousands of distinct CDR3 sequences, roughly 31% of them seen only once. This clonotype appeared a few times. Antigen specificity is unknown. The genes are TRBV7-9 and TRBJ2-7; unclear D gene. Here the sequenced sample was cultured CD8+ T cells from PBMCs, taken from culture after CMV antigen stimulation. The TCR sequence derives from a human donor in good health (CMV status not recorded). Some clones in this sample may be carry-over from other donors' samples. The CDR3 DNA is TGTGCCAGCAGCTTAGAAGCGATGGCAGACGAGCAGTACTTC. This codes for CASSLEAMADEQYF.